A selection of T cell receptor beta chains follows, all from one sample in a study of Tregs in tolerant kidney transplant recipients. Assay: immunoSEQ multiplex PCR; the TCRdb copy retains only in-frame clones and omits some. The sample carries around 61,000 clones, approximately 87% recorded once. The sample was CD4+ T cells from blood (PBMCs), taken 6 months after the transplant. These receptors were obtained from a human patient who received a combined kidney and bone marrow transplant. The graft donor may have given rise to some T cells. Each CDR3 is given without its conserved first and last residue. Each record gives: CDR3 length, V gene, J gene, CDR3 protein.

length: 10
V: TRBV7-2
J: TRBJ2-5
CDR3: ASSVNQETQY

length: 12
V: TRBV25-1
J: TRBJ2-5
CDR3: ASSEVQGIKTQY

length: 13
V: TRBV9
J: .
CDR3: ASSVGPDPDYEQY

length: 13
V: TRBV13
J: TRBJ2-7
CDR3: ASSSKTSGTYEQY

length: 13
V: TRBV5-1
J: TRBJ2-1
CDR3: ASSRTSGTYNEQF

length: 15
V: TRBV4-2
J: TRBJ2-3
CDR3: ASSQDALFEVTDTQY

length: 15
V: TRBV19
J: TRBJ2-4
CDR3: ASSLAGSSLAKNIQY

length: 14
V: TRBV18
J: TRBJ1-3
CDR3: ASSPRGPNSGNTIY

length: 12
V: TRBV19
J: TRBJ1-1
CDR3: ASSIWQTNTEAF

length: 17
V: TRBV5-1
J: TRBJ2-1
CDR3: ASSLSPGRGTSGSDEQF

length: 14
V: TRBV27
J: TRBJ2-2
CDR3: ASSHPGQGYSGELF